One and the same sample provided the 19 T cell receptor beta chains below, sequenced in a study of blood T cell repertoires in COVID-19. TCRdb's copy holds only in-frame clones and misses some; the assay was immunoSEQ multiplex PCR. The sample records approximately 60,000 clones, approximately 93% being singletons. Sequenced sample: peripheral blood. The source is a man between 65 and 85 years old with active COVID-19.

The V gene is TRBV7-2, the J gene TRBJ1-2; 7 bases agree with TRBD1. Per the germline V gene, CDR1 is SGHTA and CDR2 is FQGNSA. V dropped 2 bases and J dropped 2; count of bases not matched to a gene: 5. The CDR3 covers 15 residues. The DNA of the CDR3 is TGTGCCAGCAGCTTAACGACAGGGACCAACTATGGCTACACCTTC. It encodes CASSLTTGTNYGYTF. Combining the CDR3 with reference TRBV7-2 and TRBJ1-2 gives the whole variable domain GAGVSQSPSNKVTEKGKDVELRCDPISGHTALYWYRQSLGQGLEFLIYFQGNSAPDKSGLPSDRFSAERTGGSVSTLTIQRTQQEDSAVYLCASSLTTGTNYGYTFGSGTRLTVV.

This chain uses TRBV18 with TRBJ1-4; D is unresolved. The CDR3 is made up of 18 amino acids. Trimming stripped 3 bases from V and 0 bases from J, with 17 bases between. The germline gives CDR1 KGHSH, CDR2 LQKENI. CDR3 nucleotides: TGTGCCAGCTCACCCGCATCCCTTAACCCTACAACTAATGAAAAACTGTTTTTT. Its protein product is CASSPASLNPTTNEKLFF.

This chain links TRBV14 with TRBJ1-6; D gene unclear. Germline values: CDR1 SGHDN, CDR2 FVKESK. The V gene lost 1 base and the J gene lost 9 bases, with 10 bases spanning the gap. The CDR3 covers 14 residues. The CDR3: CASSQAPHTSPLHF. CDR3 nucleotides: TGTGCCAGCAGCCAAGCCCCGCACACTTCACCCCTCCACTTT.

The chain couples TRBV18 to TRBJ1-3, with D hard to call. The CDR3 runs 15 residues. The germline gives CDR1 KGHSH, CDR2 LQKENI. Trimming pared 6 bases from V and 3 bases from J, leaving 15 bases between. CDR3 residues: CASSRSPRDGNTIYF. For the CDR3, the DNA is TGTGCCAGCTCCCGTTCCCCACGGGATGGAAACACCATATATTTT.

The CDR3 here is CATSDSGSGVNQPQHF. CDR3 coding DNA: TGTGCCACCAGTGATTCAGGCAGCGGCGTCAATCAGCCCCAGCATTTT. The chain is built from TRBV24-1 and TRBJ1-5; D unclear. V was clipped by 2 bases and J by 3 bases, with 13 bases between them. This CDR3 comprises 16 residues. The germline gives CDR1 KGHDR, CDR2 SFDVKD.

V is TRBV5-6 and J is TRBJ1-2; the D gene is possibly TRBD1 (5 bases). V lost 0 bases to trimming and J lost 4 bases, with 16 bases between them. The CDR3 covers 16 residues. Germline CDR1 is SGHDT and CDR2 is YYEEEE. The CDR3 sequence is CASSLGGPAGSYGYTF. CDR3 in DNA: TGTGCCAGCAGCTTGGGGGGCCCCGCGGGGAGCTATGGCTACACCTTC.

V usage is TRBV5-4 and J usage is TRBJ2-3; 9 positions agree with TRBD2. The CDR3 extends over 17 amino acids. The trim removed 0 bases at V and 2 bases at J, leaving 7 bases unmatched. Germline CDR1 and CDR2: SGHNT and YYREEE (reference sequence). Here the CDR3 reads CASSLVLRGGSTDTQYF. CDR3 sequence (DNA): TGTGCCAGCAGCTTGGTTTTGCGGGGGGGCTCCACAGATACGCAGTATTTT.

The V and J genes are TRBV5-4 and TRBJ2-2, with D unclear. The germline V and J ends were trimmed by 4 bases and 7 bases, with 11 bases remaining between them. This CDR3 comprises 13 residues. Germline lookup yields CDR1 SGHNT and CDR2 YYREEE (reference sequence). The DNA for the CDR3 is TGTGCCAGCAGCCGTGAGAAGAACGGGGAGCTGTTTTTT. This gives the protein CASSREKNGELFF.

V usage is TRBV4-1 and J usage is TRBJ2-7, with TRBD1 as a possible D gene (7 bases). CDR1 MGHRA and CDR2 YSYEKL come from the germline V gene. V dropped 2 bases and J dropped 3 bases, with 14 bases sitting between them. The CDR3 is made up of 15 amino acids. Here the CDR3 DNA reads TGCGCCAGCAGCCAAACGACAGGGAGGAACTACGAGCAGTACGTC. It codes for CASSQTTGRNYEQYV.

The chain couples TRBV5-4 to TRBJ2-7, with 8 bases identical to TRBD1. Per the germline V gene, CDR1 is SGHNT and CDR2 is YYREEE (reference sequence). The V gene end was trimmed by 4 bases and the J gene end by 4 bases; junction bases not matched to a gene: 13. The CDR3 length is 16 residues. The CDR3 reads CASSPRQGITAYEQYF. In DNA form, the CDR3 reads TGTGCCAGCAGCCCAAGACAGGGGATAACAGCTTACGAGCAGTACTTC. The full variable domain, completed using reference TRBV5-4 and TRBJ2-7, is ETGVTQSPTHLIKTRGQQVTLRCSSQSGHNTVSWYQQALGQGPQFIFQYYREEENGRGNFPPRFSGLQFPNYSSELNVNALELDDSALYLCASSPRQGITAYEQYFGPGTRLTVT.

V usage is TRBV5-6 and J usage is TRBJ1-2; possible D gene TRBD1, 5 bases. V was clipped by 4 bases and J by 1 base, with 14 bases between them. CDR1 and CDR2 (germline): SGHDT, YYEEEE. CDR3 length equals 15 residues. The CDR3 DNA is TGTGCCAGCAGCGACTTCCAGGGTTTTAACTATGGCTACACCTTC. This translates into CASSDFQGFNYGYTF.

The chain links TRBV28 to TRBJ1-5; 8 bases are shared with TRBD1. V shed 1 base, J shed 1 base, and the junction held 3 bases outside the gene matches. CDR1 is MDHEN and CDR2 is SYDVKM in the germline V gene. This CDR3 contains 16 residues. CDR3 bases: TGTGCCAGCAGTTTATTGCAGGGGGCCAGCAATCAGCCCCAGCATTTT. Translated, it gives CASSLLQGASNQPQHF. Complete variable domain (other parts from reference TRBV28 and TRBJ1-5): DVKVTQSSRYLVKRTGEKVFLECVQDMDHENMFWYRQDPGLGLRLIYFSYDVKMKEKGDIPEGYSVSREKKERFSLILESASTNQTSMYLCASSLLQGASNQPQHFGDGTRLSIL.

The chain combines TRBV3-1 (or the pseudogene TRBV3-2) with TRBJ1-1, with a possible D match to TRBD1 (6 bases). The CDR3 extends over 14 amino acids. CDR1 and CDR2 (germline): LGHDT, YNNKEL (reference sequence). Trimming shortened V by 4 bases and J by 1 base, and 10 bases separated the two germline ends. The CDR3 spells CASSRIQGNTEAFF. In DNA form, the CDR3 reads TGTGCCAGCAGCCGGATACAGGGGAACACTGAAGCTTTCTTT.

J is TRBJ1-1 and V is TRBV9; maybe TRBD1 (6 bases). V dropped 0 bases and J dropped 1 base, with 10 bases sitting between them. This CDR3 region has 15 residues. The germline V gene has CDR1 SGDLS and CDR2 YYNGEE. CDR3 in DNA: TGTGCCAGCAGCGTAGTTGGGACACCGAACACTGAAGCTTTCTTT. Translation: CASSVVGTPNTEAFF. The full variable domain, in which reference TRBV9 and TRBJ1-1 provide the parts outside the CDR3, is DSGVTQTPKHLITATGQRVTLRCSPRSGDLSVYWYQQSLDQGLQFLIQYYNGEERAKGNILERFSAQQFPDLHSELNLSSLELGDSALYFCASSVVGTPNTEAFFGQGTRLTVV.

The rearrangement links TRBV27 to TRBJ1-5; 11 nucleotides agree with TRBD1. Germline V CDR1 and CDR2: MNHEY, SMNVEV (reference sequence). The CDR3 spans 15 residues. Trimming took 7 bases from V and 9 from J; bases not matched to a gene: 11. The CDR3 DNA reads as TGTGCCAGCACCAGGACAGGGGGCCACCTGGGGCCCCAGCATTTT. Its protein is CASTRTGGHLGPQHF.

This clone was observed a single time. The chain couples TRBV5-1 to TRBJ2-5, with TRBD1 matching over 7 bases. V shed 5 bases and J 5 bases; nucleotides not matched to a gene: 12. Per germline, CDR1 SGHRS and CDR2 YFSETQ. There are 15 residues in the CDR3. The CDR3 loop reads CASRLGTGEGETQYF. CDR3 nucleotide sequence: TGCGCCAGCAGACTGGGAACAGGGGAAGGGGAGACCCAGTACTTC. Supplemented by reference TRBV5-1 and TRBJ2-5, the full variable domain reads KAGVTQTPRYLIKTRGQQVTLSCSPISGHRSVSWYQQTPGQGLQFLFEYFSETQRNKGNFPGRFSGRQFSNSRSEMNVSTLELGDSALYLCASRLGTGEGETQYFGPGTRLLVL.

This clone was seen a single time. The CDR3 protein is CASRISGGELFF. The DNA for the CDR3 is TGTGCCAGTAGGATATCCGGCGGGGAGCTGTTTTTT. J is TRBJ2-2 and V is TRBV19, with D hard to call. Trimming cost V 6 bases and J 7 bases, with 9 bases left between them. Germline values: CDR1 LNHDA, CDR2 SQIVND (reference sequence). The CDR3 has 12 residues.

The chain uses TRBV7-2 and TRBJ1-4; D remains unclear. This CDR3 has 13 residues. Germline V gene lookup returns CDR1 SGHTA and CDR2 FQGNSA. V lost 4 bases and J lost 6, with 9 bases in between. CDR3 sequence: CASSSGLDEKLFF. CDR3 coding DNA: TGTGCCAGCAGCTCAGGACTGGATGAAAAACTGTTTTTT. Variable domain in full (rest from reference TRBV7-2 and TRBJ1-4): GAGVSQSPSNKVTEKGKDVELRCDPISGHTALYWYRQSLGQGLEFLIYFQGNSAPDKSGLPSDRFSAERTGGSVSTLTIQRTQQEDSAVYLCASSSGLDEKLFFGSGTQLSVL.

The chain combines TRBV2 with TRBJ2-3, with TRBD2 matching over 10 bases. This CDR3 contains 15 residues. The junction had 8 bases not matched to a gene; V was cut back by 8 bases and J by 3 bases. Germline V gives CDR1 SNHLY, CDR2 FYNNEI. The CDR3 nucleotides are TGTGCCAGCGGAGAGCGGGGGGGCATAACAGATACGCAGTATTTT. It is translated as CASGERGGITDTQYF.